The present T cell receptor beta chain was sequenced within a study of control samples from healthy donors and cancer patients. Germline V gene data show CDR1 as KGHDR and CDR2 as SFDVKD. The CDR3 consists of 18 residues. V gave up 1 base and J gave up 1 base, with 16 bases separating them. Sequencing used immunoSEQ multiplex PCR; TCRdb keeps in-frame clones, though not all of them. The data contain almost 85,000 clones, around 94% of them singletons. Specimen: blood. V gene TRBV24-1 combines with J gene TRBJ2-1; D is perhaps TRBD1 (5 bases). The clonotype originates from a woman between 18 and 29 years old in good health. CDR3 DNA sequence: TGTGCCACCAGTGATTTCCAGGGATCGCCCAGGTCCTACAATGAGCAGTTCTTC. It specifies CATSDFQGSPRSYNEQFF.